The 9 T cell receptor beta chains in this list originate from one sample, sequenced in a study of beta chain features in type 1 diabetes. Expressed TCRB transcripts were sequenced because the isolated RNA had all been reverse transcribed beforehand. Repertoires were generated with immunoSEQ multiplex PCR, while TCRdb's copy carries only in-frame clones and drops some. The sample consists of 110,000 to 150,000 clones, approximately 9.8% of them appearing once. The sample taken for sequencing was central memory CD4+ T cells from blood. The receptors derive from a woman between 40 and 55 years old in good health.

This clone has more than one count but fewer than ten. The gene calls are TRBV18 and TRBJ1-2; 10 bases line up with TRBD1. Germline CDR1 KGHSH, CDR2 LQKENI. CDR3 size: 16 residues. V was clipped by 2 bases and J by 5 bases; unmatched bases: 8. The CDR3 DNA is TGTGCCAGCTCACCAGCGGCGGGACAGGGGTATTATGGCTACACCTTC. It yields the protein CASSPAAGQGYYGYTF.

This clone came up a few times. V usage is TRBV7-9 and J usage is TRBJ1-1, with D possibly matching TRBD1 (6 bases). V was trimmed by 5 bases and J by 3 bases, leaving 16 bases between them. CDR1 SEHNR and CDR2 FQNEAQ come from the germline V gene (reference sequence). The CDR3 is 15 amino acids. In DNA, the CDR3 is TGTGCCAGCAGCGCGTACAGGGCTGGGGACACTGAAGCTTTCTTT. Translation: CASSAYRAGDTEAFF.

The genes are TRBV6-5 and TRBJ1-6; D gene uncertain. Looked up from germline, CDR1 is MNHEY and CDR2 is SVGAGI. Trimming left V 5 bases short and J 9 bases short, with 11 bases between. The CDR3 has 13 residues. CDR3 sequence reads: CASSRGVSSPLHF. CDR3 nucleotides: TGTGCCAGCAGTCGAGGAGTCAGTTCACCCCTCCACTTT.

The sample holds many counts of this clone. V usage is TRBV7-9 and J usage is TRBJ2-3; D gene ambiguous. The V end was cut by 1 base, the J end by 1 base, with 6 bases between. Germline-derived CDR1 and CDR2 are SEHNR and FQNEAQ (reference sequence). This CDR3 has 14 residues. CDR3 region: CASSLVPGTDTQYF. Written as DNA, the CDR3 is TGTGCCAGCAGCTTAGTCCCAGGCACAGATACGCAGTATTTT. Supplemented by reference TRBV7-9 and TRBJ2-3, the full variable domain reads DTGVSQNPRHKITKRGQNVTFRCDPISEHNRLYWYRQTLGQGPEFLTYFQNEAQLEKSRLLSDRFSAERPKGSFSTLEIQRTEQGDSAMYLCASSLVPGTDTQYFGPGTRLTVL.

This clone occurred a few times. The J gene is TRBJ1-6, the V gene TRBV9; no firm D call. The CDR3 totals 15 residues. Trimming shortened V by 0 bases and J by 8 bases, and 12 bases separated the two germline ends. Germline V gives CDR1 SGDLS, CDR2 YYNGEE. For the CDR3, the DNA is TGTGCCAGCAGCGTAGCTCAGATGAGGGATTCACCCCTCCACTTT. This translates into CASSVAQMRDSPLHF.

The chain joins TRBV9 to TRBJ2-5, with D possibly being TRBD2 (6 bases). CDR1 SGDLS and CDR2 YYNGEE come from the germline V gene. This CDR3 contains 14 residues. V was clipped by 3 bases and J by 5 bases, with 14 bases between them. In DNA form, the CDR3 reads TGTGCCAGCAGCGCCCGGTCCGGAGGGGAGACCCAGTACTTC. Translation: CASSARSGGETQYF.

A few counts support this clone. The chain has TRBV6-5 and TRBJ1-1; D possibly corresponds to TRBD1 (6 bases). The V end was cut by 0 bases, the J end by 3 bases, with 11 bases between. Germline loops: CDR1 MNHEY, CDR2 SVGAGI. The CDR3 extends over 15 amino acids. In DNA form, the CDR3 reads TGTGCCAGCAGTTACTCGAGACAGGCAGACACTGAAGCTTTCTTT. The encoded protein is CASSYSRQADTEAFF.

This rearrangement joins TRBV19 to TRBJ1-1, with D tentatively TRBD1 (5 bases). Trimming stripped 6 bases from V and 1 base from J, with 9 bases between. This CDR3 has 13 amino acids. Germline CDR1 is LNHDA and CDR2 is SQIVND (reference sequence). CDR3 region: CASRYRPNTEAFF. DNA of the CDR3: TGTGCCAGTAGGTACAGGCCGAACACTGAAGCTTTCTTT.

This clone was seen only a few times. The V and J genes are TRBV6-6 and TRBJ1-1; D gene unclear. Germline V gives CDR1 MNHNY, CDR2 SVGAGI (reference sequence). V lost 0 bases to trimming and J lost 1 base, with 6 bases between them. The CDR3 runs to 14 residues. The DNA of the CDR3 is TGTGCCAGCAGTTACTCGTACAGGAACACTGAAGCTTTCTTT. It is translated as CASSYSYRNTEAFF.